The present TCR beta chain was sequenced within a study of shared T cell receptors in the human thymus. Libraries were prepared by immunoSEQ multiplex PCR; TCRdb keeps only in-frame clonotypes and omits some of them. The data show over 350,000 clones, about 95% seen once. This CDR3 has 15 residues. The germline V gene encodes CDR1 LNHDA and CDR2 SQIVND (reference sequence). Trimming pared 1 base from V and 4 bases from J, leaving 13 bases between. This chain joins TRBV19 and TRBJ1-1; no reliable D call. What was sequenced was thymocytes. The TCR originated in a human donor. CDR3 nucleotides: TGTGCCAGTAGTATAGGCCCAGGAGTTGCCACTGAAGCTTTCTTT. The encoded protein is CASSIGPGVATEAFF.